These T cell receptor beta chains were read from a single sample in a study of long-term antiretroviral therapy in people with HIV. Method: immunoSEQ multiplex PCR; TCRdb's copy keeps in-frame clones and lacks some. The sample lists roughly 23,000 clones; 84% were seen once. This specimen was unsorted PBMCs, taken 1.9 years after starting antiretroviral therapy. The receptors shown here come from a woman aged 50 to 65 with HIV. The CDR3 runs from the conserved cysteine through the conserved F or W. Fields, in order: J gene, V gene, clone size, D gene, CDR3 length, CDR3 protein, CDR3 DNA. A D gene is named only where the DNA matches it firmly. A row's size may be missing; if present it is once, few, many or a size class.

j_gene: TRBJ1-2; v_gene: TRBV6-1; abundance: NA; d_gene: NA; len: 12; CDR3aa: CASLGDNYGYTF; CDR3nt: TGTGCCAGCCTTGGGGATAACTATGGCTACACCTTC
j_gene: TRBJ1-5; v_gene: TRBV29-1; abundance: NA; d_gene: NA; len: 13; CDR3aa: CSVSGRANQPQHF; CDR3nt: TGCAGCGTTTCCGGCAGGGCTAATCAGCCCCAGCATTTT
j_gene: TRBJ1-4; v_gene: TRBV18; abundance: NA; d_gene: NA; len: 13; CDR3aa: CASSPRYNEKLFF; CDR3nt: TGTGCCAGCTCACCACGCTATAATGAAAAACTGTTTTTT
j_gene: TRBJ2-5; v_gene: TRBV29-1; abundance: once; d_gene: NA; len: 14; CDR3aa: CSVEGTGFAETQYF; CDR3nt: TGCAGCGTTGAGGGAACAGGGTTCGCAGAGACCCAGTACTTC
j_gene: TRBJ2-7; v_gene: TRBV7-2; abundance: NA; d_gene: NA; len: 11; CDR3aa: CASSSLYEQYF; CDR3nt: TGTGCCAGCAGCTCCCTCTACGAGCAGTACTTC
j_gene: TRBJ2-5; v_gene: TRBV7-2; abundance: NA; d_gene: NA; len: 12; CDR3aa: CASSLTMETQYF; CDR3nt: TGTGCCAGCAGCTTAACGATGGAGACCCAGTACTTC
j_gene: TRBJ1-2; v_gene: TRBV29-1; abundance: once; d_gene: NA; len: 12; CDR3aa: CSAETGNYGYTF; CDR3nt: TGCAGCGCTGAAACTGGGAACTATGGCTACACCTTC
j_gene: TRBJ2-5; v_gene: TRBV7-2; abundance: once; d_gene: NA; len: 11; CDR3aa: CASSLTETQYF; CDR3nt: TGTGCCAGCAGCTTAACCGAGACCCAGTACTTC
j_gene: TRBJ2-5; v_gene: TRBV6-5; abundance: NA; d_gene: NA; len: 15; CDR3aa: CASSYSGRSTETQYF; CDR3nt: TGTGCCAGCAGTTACTCGGGCAGGTCTACTGAGACCCAGTACTTC
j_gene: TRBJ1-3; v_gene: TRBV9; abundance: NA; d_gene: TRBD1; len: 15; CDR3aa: CASSPSTGAGNTIYF; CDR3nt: TGTGCCAGCAGCCCATCCACAGGGGCTGGAAACACCATATATTTT
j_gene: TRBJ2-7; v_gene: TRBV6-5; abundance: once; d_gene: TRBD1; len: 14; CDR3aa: CASSRDRGAGEQYF; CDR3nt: TGTGCCAGCAGCCGGGACAGGGGGGCGGGCGAGCAGTACTTC
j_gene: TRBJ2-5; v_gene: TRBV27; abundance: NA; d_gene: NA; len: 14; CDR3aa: CASSLGYRVGTQYF; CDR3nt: TGTGCCAGCAGTTTAGGTTACCGCGTGGGGACCCAGTACTTC
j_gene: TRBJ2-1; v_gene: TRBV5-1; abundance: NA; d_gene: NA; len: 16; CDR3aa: CASSLTAGRTYNEQFF; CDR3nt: TGCGCCAGCAGCTTGACGGCGGGGAGGACCTACAATGAGCAGTTCTTC
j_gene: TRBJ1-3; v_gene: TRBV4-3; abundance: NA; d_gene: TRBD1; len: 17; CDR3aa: CASSPGTASHSGNTIYF; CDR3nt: TGCGCCAGCAGCCCGGGGACAGCCAGTCACTCTGGAAACACCATATATTTT
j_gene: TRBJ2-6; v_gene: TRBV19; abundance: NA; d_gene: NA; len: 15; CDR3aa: CASSISRGGTNVLTF; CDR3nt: TGTGCCAGTAGTATAAGCAGGGGGGGGACCAACGTCCTGACTTTC
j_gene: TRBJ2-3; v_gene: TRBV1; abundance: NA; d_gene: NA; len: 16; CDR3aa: CTSSQERTSIKDTQYF; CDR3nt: TGCACCAGCAGCCAAGAAAGGACTAGCATCAAAGATACGCAGTATTTT
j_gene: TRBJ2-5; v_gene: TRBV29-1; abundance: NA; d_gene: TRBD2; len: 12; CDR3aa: CSVEGGGETQYF; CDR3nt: TGCAGCGTTGAAGGGGGGGGAGAGACCCAGTACTTC
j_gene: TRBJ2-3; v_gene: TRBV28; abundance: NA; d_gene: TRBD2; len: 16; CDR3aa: CASSQPTSGRTDTQYF; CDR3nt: TGTGCCAGCAGTCAGCCGACTAGCGGGCGCACAGATACGCAGTATTTT
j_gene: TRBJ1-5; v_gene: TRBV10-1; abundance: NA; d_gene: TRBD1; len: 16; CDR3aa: CASSSDRVLWNQPQHF; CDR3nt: TGCGCCAGCAGTTCAGACAGGGTCTTATGGAATCAGCCCCAGCATTTT
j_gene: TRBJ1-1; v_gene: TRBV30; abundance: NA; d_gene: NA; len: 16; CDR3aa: CAWRGGLGAGNTEAFF; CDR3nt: TGTGCCTGGAGGGGAGGGTTAGGGGCTGGGAACACTGAAGCTTTCTTT
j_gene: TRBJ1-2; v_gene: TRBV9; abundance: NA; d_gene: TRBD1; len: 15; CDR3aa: CASSVERQGVYGYTF; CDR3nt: TGTGCCAGCAGCGTAGAGAGACAGGGGGTGTATGGCTACACCTTC
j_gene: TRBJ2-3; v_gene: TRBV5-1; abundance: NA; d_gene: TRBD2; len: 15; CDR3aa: CASRRTSGGGDTQYF; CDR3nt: TGCGCCAGCAGGAGGACTAGCGGGGGGGGTGATACGCAGTATTTT
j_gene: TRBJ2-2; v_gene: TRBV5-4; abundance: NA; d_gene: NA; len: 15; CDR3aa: CASSLDSKATGELFF; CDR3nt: TGTGCCAGCAGCTTAGACAGCAAGGCCACCGGGGAGCTGTTTTTT
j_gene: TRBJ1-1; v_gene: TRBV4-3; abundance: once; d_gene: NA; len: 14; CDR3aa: CASSQESGGTEAFF; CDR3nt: TGCGCCAGCAGCCAAGAATCCGGGGGGACTGAAGCTTTCTTT
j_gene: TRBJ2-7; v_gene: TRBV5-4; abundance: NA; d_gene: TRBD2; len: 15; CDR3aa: CASSLSGGPTYEQYF; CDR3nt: TGTGCCAGCAGCCTTAGCGGGGGGCCTACCTACGAGCAGTACTTC
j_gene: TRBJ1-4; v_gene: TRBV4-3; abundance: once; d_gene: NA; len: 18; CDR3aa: CASSQFPGRSTTNEKLFF; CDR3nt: TGCGCCAGCAGCCAATTCCCAGGCAGGAGTACAACTAATGAAAAACTGTTTTTT
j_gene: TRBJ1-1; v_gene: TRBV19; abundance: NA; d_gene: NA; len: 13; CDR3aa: CASSTTGSSEAFF; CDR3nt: TGTGCCAGTAGTACTACAGGGAGCTCTGAAGCTTTCTTT
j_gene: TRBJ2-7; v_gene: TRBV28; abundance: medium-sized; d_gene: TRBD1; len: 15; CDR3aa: CASSPRTGNSYEQYF; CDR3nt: TGTGCCAGCAGTCCCCGGACAGGGAACTCCTACGAGCAGTACTTC
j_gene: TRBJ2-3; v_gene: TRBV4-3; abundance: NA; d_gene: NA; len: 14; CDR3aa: CASSQDRREDTQYF; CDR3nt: TGCGCCAGCAGCCAAGATAGGAGGGAAGATACGCAGTATTTT
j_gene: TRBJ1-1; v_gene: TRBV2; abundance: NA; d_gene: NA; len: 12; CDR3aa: CASRQTVAEAFF; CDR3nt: TGTGCCAGCAGACAGACAGTTGCCGAAGCTTTCTTT
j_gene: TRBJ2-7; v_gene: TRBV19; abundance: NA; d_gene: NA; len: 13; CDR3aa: CASSLRLSYEQYF; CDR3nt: TGTGCCAGTAGCCTCCGCCTCTCCTACGAGCAGTACTTC
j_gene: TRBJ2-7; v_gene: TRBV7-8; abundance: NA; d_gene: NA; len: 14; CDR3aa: CASRRRWVGYEQYF; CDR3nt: TGTGCCAGCAGGCGGAGGTGGGTCGGATACGAGCAGTACTTC